These 2 T cell receptor beta chains came from one sample sequenced in a study of CD8 T cells in ankylosing spondylitis. Whole-study results and caveats: What appeared characteristic of ankylosing spondylitis blood was a TCR beta motif of under 10 highly homologous variants.

The antigens of these receptors remain unknown. TCRdb used MiXCR to reprocess the 5' RACE reads, holding one entry per CDR3 protein. This table holds 350,000 to 450,000 distinct CDR3 sequences, around 26% found once. Sequenced: blood, either unsorted or a sorted T cell fraction (not recorded which). These receptors were collected from a male donor with ankylosing spondylitis.

With regard to this clonotype: A much larger clone differs by one base, so this may be a read error. The chain combines TRBV5-1 with TRBJ1-1; D might be TRBD1 (5 bases). CDR3 size: 14 residues. Trimming stripped 3 bases from V and 1 base from J, with 10 bases between. In germline, CDR1 is SGHRS, CDR2 YFSETQ. Written as DNA, the CDR3 is TGCGCCAGCAGCTGGGGCGGAGGGAACACTGAAGCTTTCTTT. This sequence encodes CASSWGGGNTEAFF.

The genes are TRBV25-1 and TRBJ2-1; D remains ambiguous. Germline CDR1 and CDR2: MGHDK and SYGVNS. CDR3 length: 15 residues. The V and J ends lost 3 bases and 0 bases respectively, with 9 bases between them. The CDR3 coding sequence is TGTGCCAGCAGTGACTTTTCCAGCTCCTACAATGAGCAGTTCTTC. Protein: CASSDFSSSYNEQFF.